This T cell receptor (beta chain) was identified in a study of T-cell reconstitution after alpha-beta-depleted transplantation in children. The trim removed 0 bases at V and 9 bases at J, leaving 17 bases unmatched. This CDR3 spans 18 amino acids. CDR1 MNHEY and CDR2 SMNVEV come from the germline V gene (reference sequence). Findings of the study overall: At the one-year point after transplant, T-cell counts and TCRbeta diversity were found to come mostly from T cells that had been newly produced. Approximately two months post-transplant, alpha-beta T cells reportedly originated from several hundred expanded graft clones. It was surviving recipient T cells and thymic progenitors that gave some patients high TCRbeta diversity at day 60.

This clonotype has a count of ten or more. What it binds is not known. Unique molecular identifiers tagged the TCRbeta library. TCRdb reprocessed the PCR reads via MiXCR and lists one record per CDR3 protein. The table shows some 190,000 distinct CDR3 sequences, with approximately 12% occurring only once. The source is a boy aged 2-9 years with acute myeloid leukemia, due to receive a stem cell transplant. The chain recombines TRBV27 with TRBJ2-1, with 7 positions matching TRBD1. Sequenced material: PBMCs, taken before TCRalphabeta/CD19-depleted stem cell transplant. CDR3 nucleotide sequence: TGTGCCAGCAGTTTATCCCCACGGACAGGCAGGGGTCGTGGTGAGCAGTTCTTC. Its protein is CASSLSPRTGRGRGEQFF.